This T cell receptor (beta chain) emerged from a study of breast tumors, draining lymph nodes, adjacent tissues. Axillary draining lymph nodes of breast cancer patients supplied the node samples. This clonotype was recorded at least ten times. Its matching antigen is unknown. J gave up 6 bases and V 5 bases, and 13 bases lay outside the gene matches. Germline V gene sequence: CDR1 DFQATT, CDR2 SNEGSKA (reference sequence). The CDR3 is 14 amino acids. A single record per CDR3 protein comes from TCRdb applying MiXCR to the multiplex PCR reads. This sample has around 170,000 distinct CDR3 sequences, with roughly a third found just once. Study conclusions and caveats: Compared with basal-like, luminal-like tumors shared significantly more repertoire with nontumor tissue. Tumor repertoires ranked between lymph nodes and nontumor tissue in diversity, with V and J gene preferences.

Sequencing used axillary lymph node tissue. The V gene is TRBV20-1, the J gene TRBJ2-7, with 7 nucleotides matching TRBD1. The sequence came from a female donor with breast cancer. Some clones in this sample may be carry-over from other donors' samples. CDR3: CSAANLGQTSEQYF. In DNA, the CDR3 is TGCAGTGCTGCCAATTTGGGACAGACCTCCGAGCAGTACTTC.